A single sample gave rise to the 19 T cell receptor beta chains below, sequenced in a study of cytomegalovirus exposure and HLA in healthy donors. With 60 Vbeta and 13 Jbeta primers, the PCR was carried out. The data were produced by immunoSEQ multiplex PCR, yet TCRdb's version contains in-frame clones alone and is incomplete. The table shows 150,000 to 200,000 clones, with 80% to 85% occurring only once. Sequenced: PBMCs. Receptor source: a woman younger than 35 in good health and CMV-seronegative.

The gene calls are TRBV9 and TRBJ2-5; TRBD2 matches at 13 bases. V trimming: 3 bases; J trimming: 5 bases; junction bases outside the gene matches: 4. The CDR3 loop spans 15 amino acids. The germline CDR1 and CDR2 sequences are SGDLS and YYNGEE. The CDR3, as DNA: TGTGCCAGCAGCGGGACTAGCGGGAGCTATGAGACCCAGTACTTC. Encoded protein: CASSGTSGSYETQYF.

This clone was seen a few times. The chain recombines TRBV6-5 with TRBJ2-7, with a weak D call TRBD1 (5 bases). CDR1 is MNHEY, CDR2 SVGAGI, per germline. V was cut by 8 bases and J by 2 bases, with 13 bases left in between. This CDR3 contains 13 residues. As DNA, the CDR3 is TGTGCCAGCCATTCCACCAGGGCCTACGAGCAGTACTTC. Translated, it gives CASHSTRAYEQYF.

The chain employs TRBV30 and TRBJ2-7; tentatively, D is TRBD1 (6 bases). In germline, CDR1 is GTSNPN, CDR2 SVGIG (reference sequence). The CDR3 contains 12 residues. V lost 5 bases, J lost 1 base, and 9 bases lay in between. The CDR3 is CAWGGQSYEQYF. The CDR3 nucleotides read TGTGCCTGGGGAGGACAGTCCTACGAGCAGTACTTC.

The V gene is TRBV6-1, the J gene TRBJ2-1; D is ambiguous. With 7 bases removed from V and 0 bases from J, the gap between germline ends came to 13 bases. The CDR3 has 15 residues. Germline V gene data show CDR1 as MNHNS and CDR2 as SASEGT. The CDR3 region has the DNA TGTGCCAGCACCCCTAGGATCCTCTCCTACAATGAGCAGTTCTTC. Translating gives CASTPRILSYNEQFF.

V usage is TRBV2 and J usage is TRBJ2-5, with D perhaps TRBD1 (6 bases). Trimming took 2 bases from V and 4 from J, leaving 14 bases between them. CDR1 and CDR2 (germline): SNHLY, FYNNEI. The CDR3 is made up of 15 amino acids. The CDR3 sequence is CASSELQGGGETQYF. DNA for the CDR3: TGTGCCAGCAGTGAATTACAGGGTGGGGGAGAGACCCAGTACTTC. Full variable domain (outside the CDR3, taken from reference TRBV2 and TRBJ2-5): EPEVTQTPSHQVTQMGQEVILRCVPISNHLYFYWYRQILGQKVEFLVSFYNNEISEKSEIFDDQFSVERPDGSNFTLKIRSTKLEDSAMYFCASSELQGGGETQYFGPGTRLLVL.

The rearrangement joins TRBV19 to TRBJ1-2, with 10 bases that match TRBD1. The CDR3 consists of 13 residues. V lost 8 bases, J lost 7 bases, and 7 bases stayed unmatched. The V gene's germline CDR1 is LNHDA and CDR2 SQIVND (reference sequence). CDR3 coding DNA: TGTGCCAGTTGGCGGGACAGGGGAAGTGGCTACACCTTC. The encoded protein is CASWRDRGSGYTF.

The chain links TRBV30 to TRBJ2-1, with 10 bases matching TRBD2. Per the germline V gene, CDR1 is GTSNPN and CDR2 is SVGIG (reference sequence). CDR3 size: 20 residues. Unmatched junction bases numbered 14, after V lost 0 bases and J lost 0 bases. CDR3 in amino acids: CAWSVFQLAGRSSSYNEQFF. The CDR3 DNA follows: TGTGCCTGGAGTGTATTTCAACTAGCGGGACGCTCGAGCTCCTACAATGAGCAGTTCTTC. Filled out from reference TRBV30 and TRBJ2-1, the complete variable domain reads SQTIHQWPATLVQPVGSPLSLECTVEGTSNPNLYWYRQAAGRGLQLLFYSVGIGQISSEVPQNLSASRPQDRQFILSSKKLLLSDSGFYLCAWSVFQLAGRSSSYNEQFFGPGTRLTVL.

The V call is TRBV7-9, the J call TRBJ1-1; D not resolved. CDR3 length equals 11 residues. Germline V lookup: CDR1 SEHNR, CDR2 FQNEAQ (reference sequence). V was shortened by 5 bases and J by 6 bases, with 7 bases between the two germline ends. For the CDR3, the DNA is TGTGCCAGCAGCCTGACACCTGAAGCTTTCTTT. This translates into CASSLTPEAFF.

The V and J genes are TRBV27 and TRBJ1-5; 7 nucleotides match TRBD1. CDR1 is MNHEY, CDR2 SMNVEV, per germline (reference sequence). The ends lost 4 bases at V and 7 bases at J; junction bases unmatched: 16. CDR3 length equals 17 residues. CDR3 sequence reads: CASSSLSISTGKQPQHF. The CDR3, as DNA: TGTGCCAGCAGTTCCCTCTCAATTTCGACAGGGAAGCAGCCCCAGCATTTT.

This clone was counted only a few times. V is TRBV6-5 and J is TRBJ2-7; tentatively, D is TRBD2 (6 bases). Germline CDR1 and CDR2: MNHEY and SVGAGI. Trimming took 4 bases from V and 4 from J, leaving 20 bases between them. The CDR3 length is 16 residues. CDR3 region: CASSWNAGLRGYEQYF. The CDR3 nucleotides are TGTGCCAGCAGTTGGAACGCGGGGCTAAGAGGGTACGAGCAGTACTTC.

The rearrangement links TRBV7-6 to TRBJ1-1; possibly TRBD1 for D (6 bases). V was cut by 8 bases and J by 7 bases, with 17 bases left in between. The CDR3 is 13 amino acids. Germline V gene sequence: CDR1 SGHVS, CDR2 FNYEAQ. The CDR3 nucleotides read TGTGCCAGCCGCCTATTAGGACAGTTTGAAGCTTTCTTT. It codes for CASRLLGQFEAFF.

The chain is built from TRBV27 and TRBJ1-1; D unclear. Germline CDR1 and CDR2: MNHEY and SMNVEV (reference sequence). V was cut by 4 bases and J by 5 bases, with 11 bases left in between. CDR3 length: 13 amino acids. In nucleotides, the CDR3 is TGTGCCAGCAGTTCTGAGGCGGGGACTGAAGCTTTCTTT. It specifies CASSSEAGTEAFF.

The chain links TRBV7-6 to TRBJ2-3; TRBD2 matches 8 bases. This CDR3 has 16 residues. The germline CDR1 and CDR2 sequences are SGHVS and FNYEAQ. Trimming at V came to 5 bases and at J to 2 bases, leaving 9 bases not matched to a gene. CDR3 protein: CASSHPAGGFTDTQYF. The CDR3 DNA follows: TGTGCCAGCAGCCATCCGGCGGGGGGCTTCACAGATACGCAGTATTTT.

This rearrangement joins TRBV4-1 to TRBJ2-3; 10 bases are shared with TRBD2. The CDR3 has 15 amino acids. The germline gives CDR1 MGHRA, CDR2 YSYEKL. J was trimmed by 3 bases and V by 2 bases; bases with no gene match: 2. In DNA form, the CDR3 reads TGCGCCAGCAGCCAACTAGCGGGAGAAACAGATACGCAGTATTTT. Protein: CASSQLAGETDTQYF.

This clone was counted a few times. The chain employs TRBV6-5 and TRBJ1-1, with 8 bases matching TRBD1. Looked up from germline, CDR1 is MNHEY and CDR2 is SVGAGI. CDR3 length equals 14 residues. V shed 2 bases and J 7 bases; nucleotides not matched to a gene: 6. The CDR3 sequence is CASSYHDRGGEAFF. The CDR3 DNA sequence: TGTGCCAGCAGTTACCATGACAGGGGCGGTGAAGCTTTCTTT.

This sequence joins TRBV28 and TRBJ2-7, with 8 bases lining up with TRBD2. V trimming: 3 bases; J trimming: 3 bases; junction bases outside the gene matches: 4. This CDR3 region has 14 residues. Germline V gene sequence: CDR1 MDHEN, CDR2 SYDVKM. In DNA form, the CDR3 reads TGTGCCAGCAGTTTGGCGGGAGGATTCTACGAGCAGTACTTC. As protein: CASSLAGGFYEQYF.

The rearrangement uses TRBV19 and TRBJ1-5; D is unclear. This CDR3 comprises 18 residues. With 3 bases removed from V and 0 bases from J, the gap between germline ends came to 18 bases. Germline V lookup: CDR1 LNHDA, CDR2 SQIVND (reference sequence). The CDR3 loop is CASSIGTEYLHSNQPQHF. The CDR3 bases are TGTGCCAGTAGTATTGGCACAGAGTATCTACATAGCAATCAGCCCCAGCATTTT.

The chain joins TRBV19 to TRBJ2-2; 14 bases agree with TRBD2. The V and J ends lost 7 bases and 5 bases, in that order; junction bases with no gene match: 9. CDR1 is LNHDA, CDR2 SQIVND, per germline (reference sequence). CDR3 length: 17 amino acids. As DNA, the CDR3 is TGTGCCAGTACCGCGGGACTAGCGGGAGTGGGGACCGGGGAGCTGTTTTTT. The encoded protein is CASTAGLAGVGTGELFF.

This chain connects TRBV30 to TRBJ2-3; TRBD2 aligns across 8 bases. With 3 bases clipped from V and 4 bases from J, the junction kept 9 bases outside the gene matches. Germline assignment: CDR1 GTSNPN and CDR2 SVGIG (reference sequence). This CDR3 is built from 15 residues. CDR3 region: CAWRGGSGNSDTQYF. CDR3 DNA sequence: TGTGCCTGGAGAGGTGGTAGCGGGAACTCAGATACGCAGTATTTT.